This is a list of T cell receptor beta chains from one sample in a study of monozygotic twins with inflammatory bowel disease. One entry per CDR3 protein, without DNA, is what TCRdb gives after re-calling the 5' RACE reads. The specimen's table records around 450,000 distinct CDR3 sequences. The sequenced material came from blood. These TCRs come from a human donor with ulcerative colitis or Crohn's disease, or a healthy co-twin of an affected twin (not recorded which). CDR3s include the opening cysteine and the closing phenylalanine or tryptophan.

J gene,V gene,CDR3 protein
TRBJ2-7,TRBV3-1,CASSQGTGGGEQYF
TRBJ1-6,TRBV25-1,CASSEFLGSPLHF
TRBJ2-3,TRBV9,CASSVKGTDTQYF
TRBJ2-5,TRBV7-9,CASSSTGAGTQYF
TRBJ1-3,TRBV6-1,CASSEGRGSGNTIYF
TRBJ2-2,TRBV11-2,CASKVNTGELFF
TRBJ1-4,TRBV4-2,CASSQAHTNEKLFF
TRBJ1-5,TRBV6-6,CASSFQGPQHF
TRBJ2-1,TRBV5-1,CASSTGLAGGPWQFF
TRBJ2-5,TRBV21-1,CASSKGGWRVESGETQYF
TRBJ1-1,TRBV2,CASSEAAGGTEAFF
TRBJ1-2,TRBV29-1,CSTEGVGGYTF
TRBJ2-3,TRBV18,CASSGSAGGDTQYF
TRBJ2-3,TRBV4-1,CASSQEAGGKADTQYF
TRBJ2-5,TRBV7-2,CASSQFKVDLQQETQYF
TRBJ2-7,TRBV12-3/TRBV12-4,CASSLVGGKQYF
TRBJ2-7,TRBV6-2/TRBV6-3,CASSRTRALHSYEQYF
TRBJ1-6,TRBV7-8,CASSLVSILGHSPLHF
TRBJ2-1,TRBV20-1,CSARVASGVYNEQFF
TRBJ2-3,TRBV4-1,CASSHGDSTDTQYF
TRBJ1-2,TRBV5-1,CASSLEGNNYGYTF
TRBJ2-7,TRBV20-1,CSAASRADYEQYF
TRBJ2-7,TRBV7-2,CASSIDGTPSYEQYF
TRBJ2-3,TRBV6-5,CASSSSGVRSDTQYF
TRBJ2-7,TRBV10-3,CAISGSRGGGDEQYF
TRBJ1-3,TRBV6-1,CASTRDGSGNTIYF
TRBJ2-3,TRBV7-3,CASSSRSTSGTDTQYF
TRBJ2-3,TRBV20-1,CSARVPGNTDTQYF
TRBJ2-3,TRBV5-1,CASGPPGLAGSRDTQYF
TRBJ2-7,TRBV7-2,CASSFQGGWSYEQYF
TRBJ2-1,TRBV24-1,CATSDPGTTGLMEQFF
TRBJ2-3,TRBV20-1,CSAGGSPPLGDTQYF
TRBJ2-3,TRBV7-2,CASSLLAYSTDTQYF
TRBJ2-7,TRBV20-1,CSARDRASGNYEQYF
TRBJ1-4,TRBV5-1,CASSLTGSTNEKLFF
TRBJ2-4,TRBV2,CASSGGLAGGLAKNIQYF
TRBJ1-6,TRBV30,CAVRDRDNSPLHF
TRBJ2-7,TRBV10-3,CAISERTSGPYEQYF
TRBJ2-1,TRBV4-1,CASSPIRGYNEQFF
TRBJ1-2,TRBV4-1,CASSHVRAEVGYTF
TRBJ2-7,TRBV10-3,CAISVGPPSYEQYF
TRBJ2-1,TRBV5-1,CASSFIPSGQAYNEQFF
TRBJ1-4,TRBV28,CASRQVNEKLFF
TRBJ1-1,TRBV2,CASSEEAGFGTEAFF
TRBJ1-6,TRBV12-3/TRBV12-4,CASSEVGSMGSPLHF